Presented here are 23 T cell receptor beta chains from one specimen sequenced in a study of blood T cells in healthy people across ages. With a J-beta primer mix and a sample-barcoded 5' primer, a second PCR ran roughly 6 to 12 cycles. MiXCR, applied by TCRdb to the 5' RACE reads, yields one record per CDR3 protein. The data hold about 600,000 distinct CDR3 sequences, with around half observed a single time. Input material: blood. These receptors originate from a man at least 80 years old in good health.

The V gene is TRBV10-1, the J gene TRBJ1-5; D is undetermined. Germline lookup yields CDR1 WNHNN and CDR2 SYGVQD (reference sequence). The CDR3 loop spans 13 amino acids. Trimming removed 3 bases at V and 7 bases at J, with 10 bases between. CDR3 nucleotide sequence: TGCGCCAGCAGTGACCATTGGGTGCAGCCCCAGCATTTT. Amino acids: CASSDHWVQPQHF.

The chain combines TRBV20-1 with TRBJ2-3; D gene ambiguous. The CDR3 covers 13 residues. Germline lookup yields CDR1 DFQATT and CDR2 SNEGSKA (reference sequence). Trimming left V 0 bases short and J 2 bases short, with 6 bases between. The CDR3 coding sequence is TGCAGTGCTAGAGATTCAAACACAGATACGCAGTATTTT. The encoded protein is CSARDSNTDTQYF.

The chain uses TRBV7-9 and TRBJ1-4, with TRBD1 matching over 8 bases. With V trimmed by 5 bases and J by 8 bases, 10 bases remained unmatched. The CDR3 length is 15 residues. Germline V lookup: CDR1 SEHNR, CDR2 FQNEAQ (reference sequence). CDR3 protein: CASSPLGTGGEKLFF. The CDR3 DNA is TGTGCCAGCAGCCCCCTCGGGACAGGAGGAGAAAAACTGTTTTTT.

This chain uses TRBV20-1 with TRBJ2-7; TRBD1 aligns across 8 bases. The CDR3 totals 15 residues. Losses at the gene ends were 1 base for V and 3 bases for J; bases not matched to a gene: 8. Germline CDR1 is DFQATT and CDR2 is SNEGSKA (reference sequence). For the CDR3, the DNA is TGCAGTGCTAGAGCCGGCAGGGGGCCGTTCTACGAGCAGTACTTC. Amino acids: CSARAGRGPFYEQYF.

This clonotype was seen only a few times. The V and J genes are TRBV7-2 and TRBJ2-3, with D perhaps being TRBD1 or TRBD2 (6 bases each). V gave up 7 bases and J gave up 6 bases, with 17 bases separating them. The CDR3 totals 14 residues. Germline assignment: CDR1 SGHTA and CDR2 FQGNSA. CDR3 amino acids: CASNTLGGTDTQYF. The CDR3 DNA sequence: TGTGCCAGCAACACCCTAGGGGGGACGGATACGCAGTATTTT.

This chain uses TRBV6-2 or TRBV6-3 with TRBJ2-2; D remains ambiguous. The CDR3 is 12 amino acids. Germline V CDR1 and CDR2: MNHEY, SVGEGT. V lost 6 bases and J 7 bases, leaving 9 bases between the germline ends. As DNA, the CDR3 is TGTGCCAGCAGCAACCCGATCGGGGAGCTGTTTTTT. Translated: CASSNPIGELFF.

This clonotype was found once. Just one base apart from a much larger clone, this may be a read error. V and J are TRBV28 and TRBJ2-7; 9 bases line up with TRBD1. The better agreement between TRBJ2-5 and the DNA end casts doubt on the J call. This CDR3 is 15 amino acids long. The germline V gene encodes CDR1 MDHEN and CDR2 SYDVKM. The CDR3 reads CATSGGTGNYVTQYF. DNA for the CDR3: TGTGCCACCAGTGGTGGGACAGGGAATTACGTGACCCAGTACTTC.

The rearrangement joins TRBV4-3 to TRBJ2-7; perhaps TRBD1 as D (6 bases). Germline CDR1 is LGHNA and CDR2 is YSLEER. Trimming shortened V by 4 bases and J by 0 bases, and 16 bases separated the two germline ends. This CDR3 spans 16 amino acids. The CDR3 DNA is TGCGCCAGCAGCCGGGAGATGACAGGTAGCTCCTACGAGCAGTACTTC. Amino acids: CASSREMTGSSYEQYF.

The chain combines TRBV4-1 with TRBJ1-5; D is possibly TRBD1 (5 bases). V was shortened by 0 bases and J by 6 bases, with 21 bases between the two germline ends. Germline V gene sequence: CDR1 MGHRA, CDR2 YSYEKL. The CDR3 covers 18 residues. In DNA, the CDR3 is TGCGCCAGCAGCCAAGATGCGGGGGGGAGGGCGATTGGTCAGCCCCAGCATTTT. It is translated as CASSQDAGGRAIGQPQHF.

The V and J genes are TRBV15 and TRBJ2-1, with D hard to call. In germline, CDR1 is LNHNV, CDR2 YYDKDF (reference sequence). The CDR3 has 11 amino acids. V lost 4 bases and J lost 6, with 4 bases in between. The CDR3 DNA reads as TGTGCCACCAGCACCTTCAATGAGCAGTTCTTC. As protein: CATSTFNEQFF.

The rearrangement uses TRBV7-2 and TRBJ2-1; 13 bases match TRBD2. V was pared by 5 bases and J by 8 bases, with 3 bases of the junction left unmatched. CDR3 length: 14 residues. CDR1 and CDR2 from the germline V gene are SGHTA and FQGNSA. CDR3: CASSEGLAGDEQFF. CDR3 nucleotides: TGTGCCAGCAGCGAAGGACTAGCGGGAGATGAGCAGTTCTTC.

The rearrangement joins TRBV5-1 to TRBJ2-1, with TRBD2 matching over 12 bases. Germline values: CDR1 SGHRS, CDR2 YFSETQ. CDR3 length equals 15 residues. The V and J ends lost 4 bases and 8 bases, in that order; junction bases with no gene match: 7. CDR3 residues: CASSDRTSGADEQFF. For the CDR3, the DNA is TGCGCCAGCAGCGATCGGACTAGCGGGGCTGATGAGCAGTTCTTC.

CDR3 coding DNA: TGTGCCAGCAGCGCTAGGGGTTATGGCTACACCTTC. Translation: CASSARGYGYTF. The chain is built from TRBV7-2 and TRBJ1-2; possibly TRBD1 for D (5 bases). The germline V gene encodes CDR1 SGHTA and CDR2 FQGNSA. The CDR3 is made up of 12 amino acids. V was trimmed by 5 bases and J by 5 bases, leaving 9 bases between them.

The chain links TRBV20-1 to TRBJ1-1; D is uncertain. This CDR3 spans 11 amino acids. Germline CDR1 is DFQATT and CDR2 is SNEGSKA (reference sequence). Trimming left V 2 bases short and J 7 bases short, with 8 bases between. For the CDR3, the DNA is TGCAGTGCTAGACTCTCGGTTGAAGCTTTCTTT. Protein product: CSARLSVEAFF.

The gene calls are TRBV7-9 and TRBJ2-5; no definite D call. V was cut by 5 bases and J by 4 bases, with 8 bases left in between. The CDR3 runs to 12 residues. Germline CDR1 SEHNR, CDR2 FQNEAQ (reference sequence). The CDR3, as DNA: TGTGCCAGCAGCACTGTTGGAGAGACCCAGTACTTC. It yields the protein CASSTVGETQYF.

This clonotype was counted between two and nine times. This sequence joins TRBV11-1 and TRBJ2-3; D remains unclear. Germline V gene lookup returns CDR1 SGHAT and CDR2 FQDESV (reference sequence). The CDR3 sequence is 14 residues long. V was shortened by 0 bases and J by 7 bases, with 11 bases between the two germline ends. The CDR3 DNA reads as TGTGCCAGCAGCTTAGCGGGCGCGGAAAATACGCAGTATTTT. Amino acids: CASSLAGAENTQYF.

The chain links TRBV4-3 to TRBJ2-2; D is possibly TRBD1 (6 bases). V shed 1 base and J shed 1 base, with 7 bases lying between them. The CDR3 is 15 amino acids. In germline, CDR1 is LGHNA, CDR2 YSLEER. The CDR3 spells CASSQAGVNTGELFF. The DNA for the CDR3 is TGCGCCAGCAGCCAAGCAGGGGTGAACACCGGGGAGCTGTTTTTT.

Remarks on this clonotype: Mismatch with germline at one junction end may stem from a read error. The chain links TRBV7-2 to TRBJ2-3, with 7 bases aligning to TRBD2. This CDR3 comprises 17 residues. The germline V gene has CDR1 SGHTA and CDR2 FQGNSA. The CDR3 coding sequence is TGTGCCGGCAGCCCGGGGGGAGGGCGAGCCCTCACAGATACGCAGTATTTT. It yields the protein CAGSPGGGRALTDTQYF.

This clonotype has more than one count but fewer than ten. V and J are TRBV6-6 and TRBJ1-3; tentative D call: TRBD1 (6 bases). The germline CDR1 and CDR2 sequences are MNHNY and SVGAGI (reference sequence). The CDR3 spans 16 residues. Trimming removed 4 bases at V and 0 bases at J, with 13 bases between. The CDR3 spells CASSLTGPSSGNTIYF. CDR3 bases: TGTGCCAGCAGTTTAACAGGGCCCTCCTCTGGAAACACCATATATTTT.

This chain connects TRBV4-3 to TRBJ2-5; D is unresolved. The CDR3 runs 15 residues. Deletions cut 0 bases from V and 12 bases from J, with 20 bases between. CDR1 LGHNA and CDR2 YSLEER come from the germline V gene. CDR3 in amino acids: CASSQDPRRTSPEYF. CDR3 coding DNA: TGCGCCAGCAGCCAAGATCCCCGACGAACGAGTCCGGAGTACTTC.

V usage is TRBV7-9 and J usage is TRBJ1-6; D is unresolved. Germline V gene data show CDR1 as SEHNR and CDR2 as FQNEAQ (reference sequence). V was trimmed by 6 bases and J by 8 bases, leaving 11 bases between them. This CDR3 is 13 amino acids long. The CDR3: CASRPGIDSPLHF. The DNA for the CDR3 is TGTGCCAGCAGACCGGGCATTGATTCACCCCTCCACTTT.

The gene calls are TRBV4-3 and TRBJ1-1, with D unresolved. V lost 5 bases and J lost 0, with 4 bases in between. The germline V gene has CDR1 LGHNA and CDR2 YSLEER. The CDR3 sequence is 12 residues long. The CDR3 sequence: CASSNLNTEAFF. The CDR3, as DNA: TGCGCCAGCAGCAATTTGAACACTGAAGCTTTCTTT.

This clonotype has just a few counts. This chain uses TRBV7-2 with TRBJ1-2; 9 positions match TRBD1. This CDR3 spans 16 amino acids. Germline V gene sequence: CDR1 SGHTA, CDR2 FQGNSA. V shed 3 bases, J shed 3 bases, and the junction held 8 bases outside the gene matches. CDR3 sequence (DNA): TGTGCCAGCAGCTTGAACAGGGGGCGAGTAGACTATGGCTACACCTTC. Translated, it gives CASSLNRGRVDYGYTF. The full variable domain, its missing parts supplied by reference TRBV7-2 and TRBJ1-2, is GAGVSQSPSNKVTEKGKDVELRCDPISGHTALYWYRQSLGQGLEFLIYFQGNSAPDKSGLPSDRFSAERTGGSVSTLTIQRTQQEDSAVYLCASSLNRGRVDYGYTFGSGTRLTVV.